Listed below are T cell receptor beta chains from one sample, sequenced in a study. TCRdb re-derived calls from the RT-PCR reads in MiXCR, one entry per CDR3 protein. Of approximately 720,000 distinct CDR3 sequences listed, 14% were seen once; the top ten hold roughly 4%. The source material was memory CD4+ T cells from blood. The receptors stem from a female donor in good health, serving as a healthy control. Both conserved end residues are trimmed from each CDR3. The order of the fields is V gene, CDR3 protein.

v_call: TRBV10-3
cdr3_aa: ATRTGDEQY

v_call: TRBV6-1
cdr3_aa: ASSEIRTGNSPLH

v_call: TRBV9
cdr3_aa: ASSAAGLAKTYEQY

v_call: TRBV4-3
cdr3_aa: ASSQDLAGLAGILAKNIQY

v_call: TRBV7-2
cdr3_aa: ASSPGVAGGVQETQY

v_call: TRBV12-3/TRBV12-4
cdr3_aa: ASSFLADTEAF

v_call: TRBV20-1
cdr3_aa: SATPSGGYNEQF

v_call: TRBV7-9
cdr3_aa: ASSLIGVYQPQH

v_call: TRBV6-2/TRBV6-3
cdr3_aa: ASNPTSGRENEQF

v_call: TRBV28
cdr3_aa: ASRLELQETQY

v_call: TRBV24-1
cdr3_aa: ATSDSDGQSRASEQY

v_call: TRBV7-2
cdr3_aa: ASSRLAGSTSTDTQY

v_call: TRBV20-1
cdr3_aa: SARGTGGEEDYGYT

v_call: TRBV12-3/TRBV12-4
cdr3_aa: ASCLRGVNTGELF

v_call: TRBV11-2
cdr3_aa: ASSKTAWGDTIY

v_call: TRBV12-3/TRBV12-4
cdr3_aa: ASTRGAAYEQY

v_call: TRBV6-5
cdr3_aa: ASSYDRGLPYEQY

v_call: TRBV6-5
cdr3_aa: ASSKGQGRTEAF

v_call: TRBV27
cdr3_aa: ASSLTWSAGNSPLH

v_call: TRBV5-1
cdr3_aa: ASTGTIFGTGELF

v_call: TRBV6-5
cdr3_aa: ASSYWTSGDREDTQY

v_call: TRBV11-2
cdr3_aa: ASSLDWGSGELF

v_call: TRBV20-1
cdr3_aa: SATVGTGKAGELF

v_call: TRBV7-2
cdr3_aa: ASSSREWGEQF

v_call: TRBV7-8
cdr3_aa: ASSLAGLERAEQY

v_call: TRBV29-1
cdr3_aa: SVDSGTYEQY

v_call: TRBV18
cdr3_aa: ASSPVVPGYT

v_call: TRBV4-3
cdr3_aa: ASSHPNTAEAF

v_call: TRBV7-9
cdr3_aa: ASSFLGTDTQY

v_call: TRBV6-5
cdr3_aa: ASRGANYGYT

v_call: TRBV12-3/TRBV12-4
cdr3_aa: ASSTTGTHSGNTIY

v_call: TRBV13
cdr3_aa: ASSPRGKLTRLNYEQY

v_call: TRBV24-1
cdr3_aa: ATGEGRGYNEQF

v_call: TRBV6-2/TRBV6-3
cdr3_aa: ASSTPTGGAYEQY

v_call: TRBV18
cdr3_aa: ASSRSQFGTGLYEQY

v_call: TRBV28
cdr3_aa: ASTHGGQGSYEQY

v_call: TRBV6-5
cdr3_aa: ASSSGLGKNIQY

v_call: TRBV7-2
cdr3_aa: ASSFSGGNHNEQF

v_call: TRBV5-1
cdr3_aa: ASSLVQAGELF

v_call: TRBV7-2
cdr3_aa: ASSRERQGFAYEQY

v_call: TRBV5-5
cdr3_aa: ASSLVAGNINYGYT

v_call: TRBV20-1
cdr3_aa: SARDPGGPDHEQY

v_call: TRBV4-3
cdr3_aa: ASSPAGTGVPYT

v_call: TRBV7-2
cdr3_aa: ASSGLNTQY

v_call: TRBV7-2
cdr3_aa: ASSVVTSGGGETQY

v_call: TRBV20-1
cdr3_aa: SAGNSGSGQETQY

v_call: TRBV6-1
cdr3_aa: ASSEIGDSEAF

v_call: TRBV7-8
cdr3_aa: ASTLAGMEDTQY

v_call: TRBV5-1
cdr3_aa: ASSWGQKETQY

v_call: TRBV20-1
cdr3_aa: SAGQAFHEQY

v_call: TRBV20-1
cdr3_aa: SARDRVTGSTGELF

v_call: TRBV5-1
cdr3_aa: ASSLAQAGLYGYT

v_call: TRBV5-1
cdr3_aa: ASSLQGPYEQY

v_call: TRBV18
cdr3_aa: ASSQTRGSQAEQY

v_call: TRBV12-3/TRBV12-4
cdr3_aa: ASSFGSTSGNTIY

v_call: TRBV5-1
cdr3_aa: ASSLVAEDYNEQF

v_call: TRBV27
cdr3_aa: ASSLLGGRDEQY